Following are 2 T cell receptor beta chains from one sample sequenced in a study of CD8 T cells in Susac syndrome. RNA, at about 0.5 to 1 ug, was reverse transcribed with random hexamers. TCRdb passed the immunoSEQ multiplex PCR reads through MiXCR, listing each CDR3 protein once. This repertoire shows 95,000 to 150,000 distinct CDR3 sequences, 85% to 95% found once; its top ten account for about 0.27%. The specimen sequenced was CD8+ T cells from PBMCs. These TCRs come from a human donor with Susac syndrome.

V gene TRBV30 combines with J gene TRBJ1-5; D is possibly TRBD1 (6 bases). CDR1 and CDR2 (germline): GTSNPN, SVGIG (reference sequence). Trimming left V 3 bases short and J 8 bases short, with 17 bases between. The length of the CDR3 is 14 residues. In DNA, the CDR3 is TGTGCCTGGAGATTGGACAGTACTAGTGAGCCCCAGCATTTT. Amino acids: CAWRLDSTSEPQHF.

CDR3 residues: CSVSGGAGNNEQFF. The CDR3 DNA sequence: TGCAGCGTTAGCGGGGGGGCCGGAAACAATGAGCAGTTCTTC. The chain carries TRBV29-1 and TRBJ2-1, with 10 bases identical to TRBD2. CDR1 is SQVTM and CDR2 is ANQGSEA in the germline V gene. The CDR3 spans 14 residues. With V trimmed by 5 bases and J by 5 bases, 6 bases remained unmatched.